This T cell receptor (beta chain) appears in the sequencing data of a study of Ad26.COV2.S vaccination and SARS-CoV-2 variants. Notes on this clone: Antigen unknown.

Treatment indicated: around 19 received Ad26.COV2.S at low or high dose, single or two shots; several received placebo; per-sample allocation not given. Samples came from day 63 after the first vaccine or placebo injection. In Boston, an adult donor aged 18-55 years took part. CDR3 length: 14 residues. CDR1 is MNHEY, CDR2 SMNVEV, per germline (reference sequence). V was pared by 7 bases and J by 4 bases, with 15 bases between. Regarding the study as a whole: Total T cell responses may have been underestimated by the TCR breadth and depth analyses. Placebo recipients showed lower spike-specific TCR breadth than vaccinees.

Assay used: immunoSEQ multiplex PCR; TCRdb lists only in-frame clones, some missing. The table includes approximately 400,000 clones, roughly 85% detected once. The material was peripheral blood, obtained in a trial of Ad26.COV2.S vaccine versus placebo. The chain carries TRBV27 and TRBJ2-3, with a possible D match to TRBD2 (7 bases). This receptor was obtained from a person aged 18-65 years who received the Ad26.COV2.S COVID-19 vaccine or a placebo. The CDR3 DNA reads as TGTGCCAGCACGTCAGGGGCGGGGGCAGATACGCAGTATTTT. It encodes CASTSGAGADTQYF.